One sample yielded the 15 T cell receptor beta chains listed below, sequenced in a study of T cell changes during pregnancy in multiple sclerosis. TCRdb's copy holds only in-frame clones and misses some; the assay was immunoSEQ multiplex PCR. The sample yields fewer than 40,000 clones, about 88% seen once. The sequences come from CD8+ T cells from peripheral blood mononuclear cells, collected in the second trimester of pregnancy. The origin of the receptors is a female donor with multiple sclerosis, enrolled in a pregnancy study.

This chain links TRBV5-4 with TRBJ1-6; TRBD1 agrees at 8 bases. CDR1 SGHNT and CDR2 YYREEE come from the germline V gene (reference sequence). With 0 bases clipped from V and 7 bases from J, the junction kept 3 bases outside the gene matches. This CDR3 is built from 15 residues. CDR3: CASSLGTGGNSPLHF. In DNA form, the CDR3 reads TGTGCCAGCAGCTTGGGTACAGGGGGGAATTCACCCCTCCACTTT.

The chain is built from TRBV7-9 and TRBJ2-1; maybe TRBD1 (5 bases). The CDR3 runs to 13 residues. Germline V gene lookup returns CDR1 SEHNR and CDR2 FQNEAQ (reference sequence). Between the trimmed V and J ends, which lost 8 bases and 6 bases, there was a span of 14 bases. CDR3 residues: CASVQGKFNEQFF. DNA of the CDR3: TGTGCCAGCGTCCAGGGTAAATTCAATGAGCAGTTCTTC.

DNA of the CDR3: TGTGCCAGCAGCCTAGTGGGACAGGGTATGGAGACCCAGTACTTC. As protein: CASSLVGQGMETQYF. This rearrangement joins TRBV7-3 to TRBJ2-5, with TRBD1 identical over 9 bases. The CDR3 consists of 15 residues. V shed 5 bases, J shed 5 bases, and the junction held 9 bases outside the gene matches. Germline V CDR1 and CDR2: SGHTA, FQGTGA.

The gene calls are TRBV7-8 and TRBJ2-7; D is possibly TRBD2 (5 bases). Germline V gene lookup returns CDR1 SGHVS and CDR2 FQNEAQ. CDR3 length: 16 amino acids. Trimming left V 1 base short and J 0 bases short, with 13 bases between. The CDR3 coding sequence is TGTGCCAGCAGCTTAGTACGGGATGATAGCTCCTACGAGCAGTACTTC. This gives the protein CASSLVRDDSSYEQYF.

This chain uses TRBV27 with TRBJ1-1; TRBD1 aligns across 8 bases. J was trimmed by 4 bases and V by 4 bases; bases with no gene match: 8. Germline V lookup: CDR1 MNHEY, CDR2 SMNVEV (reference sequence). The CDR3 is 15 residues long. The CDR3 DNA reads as TGTGCCAGCAGTTCGGCAGGGGGCTGGGGCACTGAAGCTTTCTTT. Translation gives CASSSAGGWGTEAFF.

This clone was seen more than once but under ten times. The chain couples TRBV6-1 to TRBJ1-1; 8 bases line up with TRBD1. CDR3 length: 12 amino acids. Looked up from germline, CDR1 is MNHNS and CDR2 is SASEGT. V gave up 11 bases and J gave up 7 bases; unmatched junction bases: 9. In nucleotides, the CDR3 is TGTGCCGTTCAGACAGGGGACGATGAAGCTTTCTTT. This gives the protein CAVQTGDDEAFF.

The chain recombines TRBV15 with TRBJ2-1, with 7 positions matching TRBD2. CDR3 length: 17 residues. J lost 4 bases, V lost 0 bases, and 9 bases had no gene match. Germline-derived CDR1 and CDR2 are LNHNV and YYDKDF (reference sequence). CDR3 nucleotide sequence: TGTGCCACCAGCAGAGATGATGTGGCTAGCGGATACAATGAGCAGTTCTTC. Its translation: CATSRDDVASGYNEQFF.

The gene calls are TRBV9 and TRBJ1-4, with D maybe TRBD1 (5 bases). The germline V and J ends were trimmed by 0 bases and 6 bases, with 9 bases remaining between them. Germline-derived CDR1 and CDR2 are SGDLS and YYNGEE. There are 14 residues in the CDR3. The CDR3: CASSVDNRHEKLFF. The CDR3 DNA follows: TGTGCCAGCAGCGTAGATAACAGGCATGAAAAACTGTTTTTT.

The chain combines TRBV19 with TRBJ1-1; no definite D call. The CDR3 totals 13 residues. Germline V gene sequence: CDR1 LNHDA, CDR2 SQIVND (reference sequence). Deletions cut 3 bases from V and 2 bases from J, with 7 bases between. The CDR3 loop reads CASSITDNTEAFF. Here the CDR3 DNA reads TGTGCCAGTAGTATTACAGATAACACTGAAGCTTTCTTT.

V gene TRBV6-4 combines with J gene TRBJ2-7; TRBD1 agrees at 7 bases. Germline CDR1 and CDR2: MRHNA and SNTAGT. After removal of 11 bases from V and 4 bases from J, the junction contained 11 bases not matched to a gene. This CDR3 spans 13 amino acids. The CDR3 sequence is CAAPRDSFYEQYF. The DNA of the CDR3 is TGTGCCGCTCCAAGGGACAGTTTTTACGAGCAGTACTTC.

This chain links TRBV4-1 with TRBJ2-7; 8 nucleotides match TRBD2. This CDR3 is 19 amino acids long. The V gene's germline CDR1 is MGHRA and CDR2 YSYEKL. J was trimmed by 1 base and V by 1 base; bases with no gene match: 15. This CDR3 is CASSQGQAPLAGRSYEQYF. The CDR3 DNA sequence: TGCGCCAGCAGCCAAGGCCAAGCCCCCCTAGCGGGTAGGTCCTACGAGCAGTACTTC.

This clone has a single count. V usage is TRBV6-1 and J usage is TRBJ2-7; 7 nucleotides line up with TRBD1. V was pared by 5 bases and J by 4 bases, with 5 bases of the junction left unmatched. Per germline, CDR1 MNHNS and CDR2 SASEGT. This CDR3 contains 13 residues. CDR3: CASSPTGIYEQYF. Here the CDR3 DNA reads TGTGCCAGCAGTCCGACAGGGATTTACGAGCAGTACTTC.

CDR3 DNA sequence: TGTGCCAGCAGTTTAACGCAGGGGACAAAAGAGACCCAGTACTTC. Translated: CASSLTQGTKETQYF. The genes are TRBV27 and TRBJ2-5, with D possibly matching TRBD1 (6 bases). The CDR3 runs to 15 residues. Between the trimmed V and J ends, which lost 2 bases and 3 bases, there was a span of 13 bases. Germline V gives CDR1 MNHEY, CDR2 SMNVEV (reference sequence).

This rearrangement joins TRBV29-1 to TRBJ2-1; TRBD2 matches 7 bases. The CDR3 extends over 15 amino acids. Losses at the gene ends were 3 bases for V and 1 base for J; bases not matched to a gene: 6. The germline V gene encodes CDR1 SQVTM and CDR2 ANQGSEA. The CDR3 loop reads CSVEGGILSYNEQFF. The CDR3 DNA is TGCAGCGTTGAGGGGGGGATCCTTTCCTACAATGAGCAGTTCTTC.

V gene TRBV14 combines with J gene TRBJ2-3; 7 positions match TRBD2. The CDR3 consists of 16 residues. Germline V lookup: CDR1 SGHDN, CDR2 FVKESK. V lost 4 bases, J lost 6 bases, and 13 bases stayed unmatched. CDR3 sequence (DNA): TGTGCCAGCAGCCCTAGAGGAGCGAGGCGGGGGGATACGCAGTATTTT. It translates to CASSPRGARRGDTQYF.